Listed below are T cell receptor beta chains from one sample, sequenced in a study of blood T cell repertoires in COVID-19. Measured with immunoSEQ multiplex PCR; TCRdb has only the in-frame clones, and not every one. The sample holds 200,000 to 250,000 clones; 70% to 90% are singletons and the top ten take less than 3.5%. The sequenced sample was peripheral blood. The origin of the receptors is a man under 40 with COVID-19, enrolled during active disease. The CDR3 runs from the conserved cysteine through the conserved F or W. The order of the fields is V gene, D gene, J gene, clone size, CDR3 protein, CDR3 DNA. The D gene is left open where the match is weak. A clone size is listed for some rows: how often the clone was seen (once, few, many), or a class if it is expanded.

V gene: TRBV18
D gene: -
J gene: TRBJ2-2
clone size: -
CDR3 protein: CASSPAGLSTGELFF
CDR3 DNA: TGTGCCAGCTCACCCGCGGGGTTGAGTACCGGGGAGCTGTTTTTT

V gene: TRBV29-1
D gene: TRBD1
J gene: TRBJ1-1
clone size: few
CDR3 protein: CSVDRGSTEAFF
CDR3 DNA: TGCAGCGTCGACAGGGGTAGCACTGAAGCTTTCTTT

V gene: TRBV27
D gene: -
J gene: TRBJ2-1
clone size: -
CDR3 protein: CASSLSRGLDYNEQFF
CDR3 DNA: TGTGCCAGCAGTTTAAGCCGGGGATTGGACTACAATGAGCAGTTCTTC

V gene: TRBV30
D gene: -
J gene: TRBJ1-5
clone size: -
CDR3 protein: CAWGGGNQPQHF
CDR3 DNA: TGTGCCTGGGGGGGCGGCAATCAGCCCCAGCATTTT

V gene: TRBV6-5
D gene: -
J gene: TRBJ2-1
clone size: many
CDR3 protein: CASRILSRGNEQFF
CDR3 DNA: TGTGCCAGCAGAATACTATCTAGGGGGAATGAGCAGTTCTTC

V gene: TRBV2
D gene: -
J gene: TRBJ1-1
clone size: -
CDR3 protein: CASTPYVVEAEAFF
CDR3 DNA: TGTGCCAGCACCCCCTACGTCGTTGAGGCTGAAGCTTTCTTT

V gene: TRBV4-1
D gene: -
J gene: TRBJ2-2
clone size: -
CDR3 protein: CASSPLGDSNTGELFF
CDR3 DNA: TGCGCCAGCAGCCCCCTAGGGGATTCGAACACCGGGGAGCTGTTTTTT

V gene: TRBV9
D gene: -
J gene: TRBJ1-2
clone size: -
CDR3 protein: CASSVGGWAGPFYGYTF
CDR3 DNA: TGTGCCAGCAGCGTAGGGGGCTGGGCAGGGCCATTTTATGGCTACACCTTC

V gene: TRBV28
D gene: TRBD2
J gene: TRBJ2-2
clone size: few
CDR3 protein: CASRAGGSSGELFF
CDR3 DNA: TGTGCCAGCAGGGCGGGAGGAAGCTCCGGGGAGCTGTTTTTT

V gene: TRBV7-3
D gene: TRBD2
J gene: TRBJ2-1
clone size: -
CDR3 protein: CASSLESGGWNEQFF
CDR3 DNA: TGTGCCAGCAGCCTCGAAAGCGGGGGGTGGAATGAGCAGTTCTTC

V gene: TRBV4-2
D gene: -
J gene: TRBJ2-7
clone size: few
CDR3 protein: CASSQGSGGASYEQYF
CDR3 DNA: TGTGCCAGCAGCCAAGGGTCGGGGGGCGCCTCCTACGAGCAGTACTTC

V gene: TRBV7-2
D gene: TRBD1
J gene: TRBJ2-1
clone size: -
CDR3 protein: CASSPAGTGVDNEQFF
CDR3 DNA: TGTGCCAGCAGCCCAGCCGGGACAGGGGTTGACAATGAGCAGTTCTTC

V gene: TRBV24-1
D gene: TRBD1
J gene: TRBJ2-1
clone size: -
CDR3 protein: CATSDPGTGDRFF
CDR3 DNA: TGTGCCACCAGTGATCCAGGGACAGGGGACCGGTTCTTC

V gene: TRBV4-1
D gene: -
J gene: TRBJ1-1
clone size: -
CDR3 protein: CASSQAADSWVEAFF
CDR3 DNA: TGCGCCAGCAGCCAAGCTGCTGACAGTTGGGTTGAAGCTTTCTTT